These 14 T cell receptor beta chains came from one sample sequenced in a study of T cell responses to AZD1222 COVID-19 vaccine. Measured with immunoSEQ multiplex PCR; TCRdb has only the in-frame clones, and not every one. The profile covers around 160,000 clones, with around nine tenths appearing a single time and 5.2% taken by the ten largest. This material consisted of peripheral blood, taken on day 0 of AZD1222 vaccination. Source of these receptors: an adult in good health.

This chain uses TRBV6-5 with TRBJ1-5; D is uncertain. This CDR3 has 14 residues. V lost 7 bases and J lost 0, with 10 bases in between. Germline V gene data show CDR1 as MNHEY and CDR2 as SVGAGI. CDR3 in amino acids: CASTPAGSNQPQHF. CDR3 coding DNA: TGTGCCAGCACCCCGGCAGGTAGCAATCAGCCCCAGCATTTT.

The CDR3 spells CASSPKFGTGMTGELFF. In DNA form, the CDR3 reads TGTGCCAGCTCACCAAAATTCGGGACAGGCATGACCGGGGAGCTGTTTTTT. The chain joins TRBV18 to TRBJ2-2; TRBD1 matches 8 bases. This CDR3 spans 17 amino acids. CDR1 and CDR2 from the germline V gene are KGHSH and LQKENI. V trimming: 2 bases; J trimming: 5 bases; junction bases outside the gene matches: 10.

This clone was detected only once. The J gene is TRBJ1-1, the V gene TRBV6-5, with unresolved D. Germline loops: CDR1 MNHEY, CDR2 SVGAGI. With 2 bases removed from V and 8 bases from J, the gap between germline ends came to 6 bases. The CDR3 is 11 residues long. CDR3 sequence reads: CASSYEGEAFF. CDR3 in DNA: TGTGCCAGCAGTTACGAGGGAGAAGCTTTCTTT.

This clone was counted once. The CDR3 nucleotides are TGCGCCAGCAGCCAAGCGACAGGGCAAGGCTATGGCTACACCTTC. Translation: CASSQATGQGYGYTF. This chain uses TRBV4-1 with TRBJ1-2, with 7 bases lining up with TRBD1. The trim removed 1 base at V and 4 bases at J, leaving 6 bases unmatched. The CDR3 has 15 amino acids. Germline V CDR1 and CDR2: MGHRA, YSYEKL.

The rearrangement uses TRBV6-1 and TRBJ1-2; D may be TRBD1 (6 bases). V was trimmed by 2 bases and J by 1 base, leaving 17 bases between them. Germline V gives CDR1 MNHNS, CDR2 SASEGT. This CDR3 is built from 17 residues. Here the CDR3 reads CASSEMAWTDFNYGYTF. DNA for the CDR3: TGTGCCAGCAGTGAAATGGCTTGGACAGATTTTAACTATGGCTACACCTTC.

The chain carries TRBV7-9 and TRBJ2-1; 11 nucleotides match TRBD2. V lost 11 bases, J lost 8 bases, and 11 bases stayed unmatched. Germline lookup yields CDR1 SEHNR and CDR2 FQNEAQ (reference sequence). The length of the CDR3 is 14 residues. CDR3 loop: CAGSHTSGSDEQFF. In DNA, the CDR3 is TGTGCCGGGTCTCACACTAGCGGGAGCGATGAGCAGTTCTTC.

This clone was counted only a few times. The rearrangement uses TRBV7-2 and TRBJ1-2; D not resolved. CDR3 length equals 15 residues. Trimming cost V 5 bases and J 0 bases, with 13 bases left between them. The germline gives CDR1 SGHTA, CDR2 FQGNSA. The CDR3 spells CASSLRHSANYGYTF. The CDR3, as DNA: TGTGCCAGCAGCCTAAGACACTCAGCTAACTATGGCTACACCTTC. Supplemented by reference TRBV7-2 and TRBJ1-2, the full variable domain reads GAGVSQSPSNKVTEKGKDVELRCDPISGHTALYWYRQSLGQGLEFLIYFQGNSAPDKSGLPSDRFSAERTGGSVSTLTIQRTQQEDSAVYLCASSLRHSANYGYTFGSGTRLTVV.

The rearrangement joins TRBV6-6 to TRBJ2-6; TRBD1 agrees at 8 bases. J was trimmed by 2 bases and V by 5 bases; bases with no gene match: 2. This CDR3 is 15 amino acids long. The germline V gene encodes CDR1 MNHNY and CDR2 SVGAGI (reference sequence). The DNA of the CDR3 is TGTGCCAGCAGTGGGACAGGCGCTGGGGCCAACGTCCTGACTTTC. It specifies CASSGTGAGANVLTF.

This chain uses TRBV4-1 with TRBJ1-2; D is perhaps TRBD1 (6 bases). The V end lost 0 bases, the J end lost 6 bases, and 11 bases lay between the germline ends. CDR3 length: 14 amino acids. The germline CDR1 and CDR2 sequences are MGHRA and YSYEKL. CDR3: CASSQEGGLHGYTF. CDR3 bases: TGCGCCAGCAGCCAAGAAGGGGGTTTGCATGGCTACACCTTC.

The rearrangement joins TRBV3-1 (or the pseudogene TRBV3-2) to TRBJ1-2, with 7 bases fitting TRBD1. Germline V gene sequence: CDR1 LGHDT, CDR2 YNNKEL (reference sequence). The J segment lost 2 bases and the V segment lost 4 bases, leaving 7 bases of the junction unmatched. This CDR3 has 15 amino acids. The CDR3 region has the DNA TGTGCCAGCAGCCGCGTAGGGGGCGCGAACTATGGCTACACCTTC. Its protein is CASSRVGGANYGYTF.

The count of this clone is one. Other DNA sequences in this specimen translate into the identical CDR3. V is TRBV6-5 and J is TRBJ1-5; D not certain. Germline V gene sequence: CDR1 MNHEY, CDR2 SVGAGI. The germline V and J ends were trimmed by 4 bases and 7 bases, with 8 bases remaining between them. CDR3 length: 12 residues. The CDR3 region has the DNA TGTGCCAGCAGTTCAGGAGGCCAGCCCCAGCATTTT. This sequence encodes CASSSGGQPQHF.

This chain links TRBV3-1 (or the pseudogene TRBV3-2) with TRBJ1-1, with a possible D match to TRBD1 (5 bases). The length of the CDR3 is 15 residues. V lost 3 bases, J lost 1 base, and 12 bases lay in between. Germline CDR1 reads LGHDT; CDR2 reads YNNKEL (reference sequence). The CDR3 nucleotides are TGTGCCAGCAGCCAGGGACGAGGGGCGAACACTGAAGCTTTCTTT. It is translated as CASSQGRGANTEAFF.

The count of this clone is one. The genes are TRBV5-1 and TRBJ2-2; D may be TRBD2 (5 bases). V lost 1 base and J 7 bases, leaving 5 bases between the germline ends. The CDR3 covers 12 residues. Germline V lookup: CDR1 SGHRS, CDR2 YFSETQ. DNA of the CDR3: TGCGCCAGCAGCTTGCGGGGCGGGGAGCTGTTTTTT. Translation: CASSLRGGELFF.

This chain connects TRBV7-3 to TRBJ1-6; a possible D gene is TRBD1 (5 bases). Germline CDR1 is SGHTA and CDR2 is FQGTGA. Trimming removed 5 bases at V and 7 bases at J, with 9 bases between. The CDR3 totals 13 residues. The chain's CDR3 is CASSARQNSPLHF. CDR3 nucleotide sequence: TGTGCCAGCAGCGCCAGACAGAATTCACCCCTCCACTTT.